The sequence of this T cell receptor (beta chain) was determined in a study of CD8 T cells in ankylosing spondylitis. Germline values: CDR1 MNHNS, CDR2 SASEGT. V was pared by 6 bases and J by 5 bases, with 12 bases of the junction left unmatched. This CDR3 has 18 residues. The study, taken as a whole, reports: Characteristic of ankylosing spondylitis blood, it appeared, was a TCR beta motif comprising several highly homologous variants. Some of the motif variants had earlier been found in reactive arthritis patients' fluid and blood.

TCRdb re-derived calls from the 5' RACE reads in MiXCR, one entry per CDR3 protein. Counted here are 50,000 or so distinct CDR3 sequences, 6.5% to 9% occurring once; the ten biggest clones make up approximately 8.5%. This clonotype was observed at least ten times. Antigen unknown. The sequencing sample was made of blood, either unsorted or a sorted T cell fraction (not recorded which). The chain recombines TRBV6-1 with TRBJ1-6; 11 bases align to TRBD1. This TCR derives from a female donor with ankylosing spondylitis or in good health (not recorded which). In DNA form, the CDR3 reads TGTGCCAGCAGACGAGGACAGGGGGCAGGACCCAATAATTCACCCCTCCACTTT. It yields the protein CASRRGQGAGPNNSPLHF.